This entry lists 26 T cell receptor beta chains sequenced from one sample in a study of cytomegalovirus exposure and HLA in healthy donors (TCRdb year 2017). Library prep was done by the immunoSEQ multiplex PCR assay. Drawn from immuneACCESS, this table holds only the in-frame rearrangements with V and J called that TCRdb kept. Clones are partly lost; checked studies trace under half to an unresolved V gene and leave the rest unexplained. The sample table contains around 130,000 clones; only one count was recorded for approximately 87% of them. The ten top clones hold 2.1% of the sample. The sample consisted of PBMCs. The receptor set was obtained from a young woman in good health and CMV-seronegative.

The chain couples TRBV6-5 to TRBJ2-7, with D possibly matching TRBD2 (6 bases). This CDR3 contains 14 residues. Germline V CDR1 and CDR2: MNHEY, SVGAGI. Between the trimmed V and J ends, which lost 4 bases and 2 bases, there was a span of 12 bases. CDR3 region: CASSSPREAYEQYF. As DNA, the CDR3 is TGTGCCAGCAGTTCCCCCAGGGAGGCCTACGAGCAGTACTTC.

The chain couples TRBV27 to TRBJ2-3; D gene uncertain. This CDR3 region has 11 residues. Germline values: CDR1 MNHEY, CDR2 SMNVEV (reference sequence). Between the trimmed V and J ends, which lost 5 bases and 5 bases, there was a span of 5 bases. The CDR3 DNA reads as TGTGCCAGCAGTGAACTAGATACGCAGTATTTT. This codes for CASSELDTQYF.

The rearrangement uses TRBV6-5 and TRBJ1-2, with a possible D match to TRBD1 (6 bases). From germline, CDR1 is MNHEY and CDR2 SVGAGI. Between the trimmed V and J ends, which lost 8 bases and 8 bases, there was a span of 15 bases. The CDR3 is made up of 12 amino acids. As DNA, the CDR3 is TGTGCCAGCCTGGACAGAATCTTCGGCTACACCTTC. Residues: CASLDRIFGYTF.

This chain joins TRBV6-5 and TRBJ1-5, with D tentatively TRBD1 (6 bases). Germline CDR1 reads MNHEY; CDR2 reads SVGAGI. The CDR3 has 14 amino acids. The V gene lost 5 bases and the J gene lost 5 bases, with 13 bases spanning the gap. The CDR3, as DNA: TGTGCCAGCAGTAAAGGGGGTTCCTATCAGCCCCAGCATTTT. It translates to CASSKGGSYQPQHF.

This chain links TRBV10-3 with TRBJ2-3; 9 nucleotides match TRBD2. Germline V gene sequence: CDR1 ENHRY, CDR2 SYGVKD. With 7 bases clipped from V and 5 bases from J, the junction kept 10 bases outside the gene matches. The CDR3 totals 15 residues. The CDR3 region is CAIKTSGTSRDTQYF. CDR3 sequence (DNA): TGTGCCATCAAGACTAGCGGTACTAGCCGAGATACGCAGTATTTT.

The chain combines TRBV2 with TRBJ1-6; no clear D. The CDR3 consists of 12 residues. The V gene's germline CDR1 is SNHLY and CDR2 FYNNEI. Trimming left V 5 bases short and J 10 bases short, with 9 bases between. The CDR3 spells CASSHWRSPLHF. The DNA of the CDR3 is TGTGCCAGCAGTCACTGGAGGTCACCCCTCCACTTT.

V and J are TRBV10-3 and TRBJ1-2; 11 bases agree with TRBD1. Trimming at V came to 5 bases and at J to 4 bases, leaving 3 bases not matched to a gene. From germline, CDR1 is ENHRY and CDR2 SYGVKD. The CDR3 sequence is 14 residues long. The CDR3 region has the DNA TGTGCCATCAGTCCCGGGACAGGGGGCTATGGCTACACCTTC. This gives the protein CAISPGTGGYGYTF.

The CDR3 spells CASILLLDRTNYGYTF. CDR3 nucleotides: TGTGCCAGCATCTTACTTTTGGACAGGACTAACTATGGCTACACCTTC. The V call is TRBV21-1, the J call TRBJ1-2; TRBD1, the table's D call, lacks a check against the DNA. TRBV21-1 is given as a pseudogene. The CDR3 length is 16 residues.

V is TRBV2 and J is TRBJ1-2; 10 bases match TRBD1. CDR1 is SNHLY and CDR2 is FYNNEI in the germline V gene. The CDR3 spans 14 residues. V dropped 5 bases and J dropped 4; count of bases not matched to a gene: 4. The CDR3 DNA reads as TGTGCCAGCAGTTTGGGACAGGGGATCTATGGCTACACCTTC. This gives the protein CASSLGQGIYGYTF.

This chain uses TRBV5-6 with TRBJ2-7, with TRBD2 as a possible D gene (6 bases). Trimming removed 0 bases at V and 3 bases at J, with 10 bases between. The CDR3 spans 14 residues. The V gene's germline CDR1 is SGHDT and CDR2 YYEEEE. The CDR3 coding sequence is TGTGCCAGCAGCTTGGGTTCGGGGGACTACGAGCAGTACTTC. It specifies CASSLGSGDYEQYF.

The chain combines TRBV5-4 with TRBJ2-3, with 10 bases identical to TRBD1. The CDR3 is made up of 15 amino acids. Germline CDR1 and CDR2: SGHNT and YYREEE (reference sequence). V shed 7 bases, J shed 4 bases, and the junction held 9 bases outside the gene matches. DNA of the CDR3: TGTGCCAGCCCCGGAACCGGGACAGGGGCAGATACGCAGTATTTT. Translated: CASPGTGTGADTQYF.

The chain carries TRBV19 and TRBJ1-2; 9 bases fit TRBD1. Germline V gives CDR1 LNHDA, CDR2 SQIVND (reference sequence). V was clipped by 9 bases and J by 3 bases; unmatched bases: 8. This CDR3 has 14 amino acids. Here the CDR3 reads CASLKGQGYYGYTF. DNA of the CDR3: TGTGCCAGCCTAAAGGGACAGGGCTACTATGGCTACACCTTC.

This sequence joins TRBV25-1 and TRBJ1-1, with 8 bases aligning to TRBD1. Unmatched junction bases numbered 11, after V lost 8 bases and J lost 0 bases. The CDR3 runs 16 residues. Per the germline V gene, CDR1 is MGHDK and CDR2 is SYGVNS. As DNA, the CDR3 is TGTGCCAGCTATGGGCCTGGACAGGGACTGAACACTGAAGCTTTCTTT. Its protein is CASYGPGQGLNTEAFF.

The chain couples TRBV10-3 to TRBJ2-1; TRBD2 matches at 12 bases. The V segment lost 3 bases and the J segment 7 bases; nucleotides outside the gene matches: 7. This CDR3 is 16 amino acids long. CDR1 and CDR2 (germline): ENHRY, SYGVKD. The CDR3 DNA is TGTGCCATCAGTGACTGGTCTAGCGGGGGGGTGAATGAGCAGTTCTTC. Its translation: CAISDWSSGGVNEQFF.

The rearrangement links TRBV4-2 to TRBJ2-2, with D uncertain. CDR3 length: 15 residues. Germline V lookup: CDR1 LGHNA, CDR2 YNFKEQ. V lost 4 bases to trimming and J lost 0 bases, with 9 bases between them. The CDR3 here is CASSPYDSNTGELFF. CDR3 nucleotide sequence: TGTGCCAGCAGCCCCTATGATTCGAACACCGGGGAGCTGTTTTTT.

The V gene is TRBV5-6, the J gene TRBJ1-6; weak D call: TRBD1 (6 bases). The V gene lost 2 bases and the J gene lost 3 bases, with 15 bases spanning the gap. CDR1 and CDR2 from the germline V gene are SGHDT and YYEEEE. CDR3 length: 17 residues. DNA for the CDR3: TGTGCCAGCAGCTTTTCAGGGGCGAGGGGCTATAATTCACCCCTCCACTTT. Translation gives CASSFSGARGYNSPLHF.

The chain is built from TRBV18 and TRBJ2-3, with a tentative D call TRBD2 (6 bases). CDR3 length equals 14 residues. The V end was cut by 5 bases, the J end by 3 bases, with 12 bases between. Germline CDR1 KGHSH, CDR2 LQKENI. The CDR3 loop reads CASSGILATDTQYF. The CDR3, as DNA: TGTGCCAGCTCAGGTATCCTAGCGACAGATACGCAGTATTTT.

CDR3 nucleotide sequence: TGCGCCAGCAGCCGAACACTAGTCGACAGGGGCAACTATGGCTACACCTTC. Translation: CASSRTLVDRGNYGYTF. This chain connects TRBV4-3 to TRBJ1-2; 8 bases agree with TRBD1. The CDR3 is 17 amino acids. With V trimmed by 4 bases and J by 2 bases, 12 bases remained unmatched. The germline CDR1 and CDR2 sequences are LGHNA and YSLEER.

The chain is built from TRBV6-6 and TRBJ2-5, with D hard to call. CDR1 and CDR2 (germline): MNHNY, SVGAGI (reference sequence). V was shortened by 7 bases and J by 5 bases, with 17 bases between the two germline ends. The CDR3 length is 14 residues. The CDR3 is CASTLTALRETQYF. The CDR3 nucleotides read TGTGCCAGCACCTTGACGGCCCTCAGGGAGACCCAGTACTTC.

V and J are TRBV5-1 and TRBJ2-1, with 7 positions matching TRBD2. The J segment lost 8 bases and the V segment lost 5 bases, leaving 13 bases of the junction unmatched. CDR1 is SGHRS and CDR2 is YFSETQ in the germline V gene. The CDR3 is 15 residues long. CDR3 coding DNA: TGCGCCAGCAGTATATTACCCGGGACTAAGTATGAGCAGTTCTTC. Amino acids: CASSILPGTKYEQFF.

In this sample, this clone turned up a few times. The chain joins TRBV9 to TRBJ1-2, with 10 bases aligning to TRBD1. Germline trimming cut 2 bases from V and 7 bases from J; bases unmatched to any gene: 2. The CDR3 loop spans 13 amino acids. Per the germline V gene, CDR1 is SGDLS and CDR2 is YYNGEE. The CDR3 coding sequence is TGTGCCAGCAGCGTGGGACAGGGGTCTGGCTACACCTTC. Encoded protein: CASSVGQGSGYTF.

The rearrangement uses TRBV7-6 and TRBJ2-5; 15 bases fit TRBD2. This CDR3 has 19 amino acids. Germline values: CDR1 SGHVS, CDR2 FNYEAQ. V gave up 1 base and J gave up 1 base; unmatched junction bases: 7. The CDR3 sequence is CASSLDGRGLAGGQETQYF. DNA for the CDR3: TGTGCCAGCAGCTTAGACGGTCGGGGACTAGCGGGGGGCCAAGAGACCCAGTACTTC.

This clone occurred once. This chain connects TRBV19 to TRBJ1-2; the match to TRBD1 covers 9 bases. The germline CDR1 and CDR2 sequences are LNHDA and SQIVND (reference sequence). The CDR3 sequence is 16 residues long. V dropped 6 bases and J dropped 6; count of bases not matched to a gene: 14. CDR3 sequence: CASSDLLNRGRDGYTF. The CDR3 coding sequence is TGTGCCAGTAGCGACCTCTTGAACAGGGGGCGGGATGGCTACACCTTC.

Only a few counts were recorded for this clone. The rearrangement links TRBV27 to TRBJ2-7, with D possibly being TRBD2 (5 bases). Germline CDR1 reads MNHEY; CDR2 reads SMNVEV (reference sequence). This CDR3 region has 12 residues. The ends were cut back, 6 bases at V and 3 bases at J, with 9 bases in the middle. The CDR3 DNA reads TGTGCCAGCAGCCAACTAGGCTACGAGCAGTACTTC. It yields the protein CASSQLGYEQYF.

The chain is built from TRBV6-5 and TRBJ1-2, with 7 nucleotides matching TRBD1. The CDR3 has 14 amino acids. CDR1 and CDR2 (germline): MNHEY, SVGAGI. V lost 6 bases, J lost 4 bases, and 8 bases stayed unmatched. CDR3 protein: CASSPGGTAYGYTF. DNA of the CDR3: TGTGCCAGCAGCCCCGGAGGGACAGCCTATGGCTACACCTTC.

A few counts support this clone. CDR3 nucleotide sequence: TGTGCCAGCAGCTGGGACAGCCTCAATGAGCAGTTCTTC. The encoded protein is CASSWDSLNEQFF. The rearrangement joins TRBV7-3 to TRBJ2-1; TRBD1 aligns across 7 bases. Trimming cost V 4 bases and J 6 bases; bases outside gene matches: 3. Germline values: CDR1 SGHTA, CDR2 FQGTGA. This CDR3 is 13 amino acids long. The full variable domain, with the rest looked up from reference TRBV7-3 and TRBJ2-1, is GAGVSQTPSNKVTEKGKYVELRCDPISGHTALYWYRQSLGQGPEFLIYFQGTGAADDSGLPNDRFFAVRPEGSVSTLKIQRTERGDSAVYLCASSWDSLNEQFFGPGTRLTVL.